Following are 5 T cell receptor beta chains from one sample sequenced in a study of Ad26.COV2.S vaccination and SARS-CoV-2 variants. Indicated treatment: around 19 received Ad26.COV2.S at low or high dose, single or two shots; several received placebo; per-sample allocation not given. The samples were gathered on day 63 after the first injection of vaccine or placebo. The method was immunoSEQ multiplex PCR; TCRdb's version includes in-frame clones alone and lacks a portion of them. The sample contains around 300,000 clones, roughly 90% of which appear only once. This specimen consisted of peripheral blood, obtained in a trial of Ad26.COV2.S vaccine versus placebo. Every receptor here comes from a person between 18 and 65 years old who received the Ad26.COV2.S COVID-19 vaccine or a placebo.

The gene calls are TRBV6-4 and TRBJ2-1; 7 bases are shared with TRBD2. The CDR3 runs 17 residues. V shed 6 bases and J 0 bases; nucleotides not matched to a gene: 11. The germline V gene has CDR1 MRHNA and CDR2 SNTAGT. The CDR3 sequence: CASSARSGGSSYNEQFF. CDR3 in DNA: TGTGCCAGCAGCGCCCGGTCTGGCGGGAGCTCCTACAATGAGCAGTTCTTC.

V usage is TRBV3-1 (or the pseudogene TRBV3-2) and J usage is TRBJ2-1; D is undetermined. Germline assignment: CDR1 LGHDT and CDR2 YNNKEL (reference sequence). CDR3 length equals 16 residues. Trimming removed 3 bases at V and 1 base at J, with 13 bases between. The CDR3 sequence is CASSHLVEKSYNEQFF. The CDR3 nucleotides read TGTGCCAGCAGCCATCTGGTCGAGAAATCCTACAATGAGCAGTTCTTC.

This clone was seen just once. The chain carries TRBV6-5 and TRBJ2-1, with 10 bases lining up with TRBD2. Germline-derived CDR1 and CDR2 are MNHEY and SVGAGI. CDR3 length equals 14 residues. J lost 9 bases, V lost 2 bases, and 4 bases had no gene match. CDR3 nucleotide sequence: TGTGCCAGCAGTTACGCACTAGCGGGAATTGAGCAGTTCTTC. This sequence encodes CASSYALAGIEQFF.

The chain combines TRBV3-1 (or the pseudogene TRBV3-2) with TRBJ1-4; D may be TRBD1 (6 bases). Trimming cost V 3 bases and J 2 bases, with 7 bases left between them. Germline loops: CDR1 LGHDT, CDR2 YNNKEL (reference sequence). CDR3 size: 14 residues. In DNA form, the CDR3 reads TGTGCCAGCAGCCAGAGGGGGACTAATGAAAAACTGTTTTTT. Its translation: CASSQRGTNEKLFF.

The table lists this clone with many counts. The genes are TRBV4-2 and TRBJ2-1; 11 bases align to TRBD2. V was clipped by 4 bases and J by 5 bases; unmatched bases: 7. The CDR3 is made up of 16 amino acids. Germline V CDR1 and CDR2: LGHNA, YNFKEQ. As DNA, the CDR3 is TGTGCCAGCAGCCGAGATACACTAGCGGGGGACAATGAGCAGTTCTTC. Translating gives CASSRDTLAGDNEQFF.